This T cell receptor beta chain was found in a study of lymphopenia after photon versus proton radiotherapy. Study observations and caveats: Post-nadir diversity loss with photons came from oligoclonal expansion, particularly CD8+ Temra cells. Relative stability marked proton patients; photon patients lost diversity and naive cells. Post-nadir TCR diversity decline inversely tracked overall survival among those who died.

Generated by immunoSEQ multiplex PCR, the TCRdb table keeps only in-frame clones and is missing some. Of roughly 17,000 clones listed, approximately 82% are singletons. In its sample, this clone was seen a few times. Its target is not known. The specimen comprised peripheral blood, sampled from a patient treated with proton-based radiotherapy. This TCR was sampled from a man aged 70 or older with pancreatic cancer.

CDR3 residues: CAWDPDRANTGELFF. CDR3 in DNA: TGTGCCTGGGACCCGGACAGGGCGAACACCGGGGAGCTGTTTTTT. J is TRBJ2-2 and V is TRBV30; TRBD1 matches at 8 bases. Looked up from germline, CDR1 is GTSNPN and CDR2 is SVGIG (reference sequence). The CDR3 is 15 residues long. V shed 5 bases and J 0 bases; nucleotides not matched to a gene: 5.